Below are 22 T cell receptor beta chains sequenced from a single sample in a study of human T cells and chemical hapten exposure. The time point: pre-sensitization, week 0. Treatment indicated: therapeutic diphenylcyclopropenone sensitization with weekly scalp DPC. TCRdb analysed the RACE reads with MiXCR anew, one entry per CDR3 protein. The sample lists some 330,000 distinct CDR3 sequences; 5.5% were seen once. Specimen: whole blood, collected in connection with sensitization to the hapten diphenylcyclopropenone (DPC). All receptors come from a woman aged 18-30 years with alopecia areata. Some clones in this sample may be carry-over from other donors' samples.

This clonotype was detected only a few times. The rearrangement uses TRBV12-3 or TRBV12-4 and TRBJ2-3; D possibly uses TRBD1 or TRBD2 (5 bases each). The V end was cut by 4 bases, the J end by 5 bases, with 10 bases between. The CDR3 totals 13 residues. The DNA for the CDR3 is TGTGCCAGCAGTTGGGACGGTGGAGATACGCAGTATTTT. This codes for CASSWDGGDTQYF.

This clonotype was observed a few times. The V gene is TRBV5-1, the J gene TRBJ2-3; the match to TRBD1 covers 8 bases. Germline V gene data show CDR1 as SGHRS and CDR2 as YFSETQ. Unmatched junction bases numbered 8, after V lost 4 bases and J lost 4 bases. This CDR3 comprises 15 residues. The CDR3 is CASSTLGQGPDTQYF. CDR3 sequence (DNA): TGCGCCAGCAGCACTCTTGGACAGGGCCCAGATACGCAGTATTTT.

The chain uses TRBV9 and TRBJ1-3; D is unresolved. The CDR3 loop spans 15 amino acids. V was cut by 0 bases and J by 0 bases, with 7 bases left in between. Germline V gene lookup returns CDR1 SGDLS and CDR2 YYNGEE. CDR3 DNA sequence: TGTGCCAGCAGCGTAGATGGAACCTCTGGAAACACCATATATTTT. Translation gives CASSVDGTSGNTIYF.

This clonotype was observed many times. The V and J genes are TRBV2 and TRBJ2-5; no firm D call. The V end lost 3 bases, the J end lost 7 bases, and 9 bases lay between the germline ends. Looked up from germline, CDR1 is SNHLY and CDR2 is FYNNEI. This CDR3 spans 12 amino acids. DNA for the CDR3: TGTGCCAGCAGTGACAGTGCTGGGACCCAGTACTTC. Amino acids: CASSDSAGTQYF.

This clonotype showed up many times. This chain connects TRBV12-3 or TRBV12-4 to TRBJ2-3; 7 bases align to TRBD1. The J segment lost 4 bases and the V segment lost 6 bases, leaving 7 bases of the junction unmatched. The CDR3 is made up of 14 amino acids. CDR3 nucleotides: TGTGCCAGCAGAAGACAGGGAATTGCAGATACGCAGTATTTT. Translated, it gives CASRRQGIADTQYF.

This clonotype was seen at least ten times. This chain joins TRBV12-5 and TRBJ2-3; 10 bases align to TRBD2. The CDR3 consists of 21 residues. From germline, CDR1 is LGHNT and CDR2 FRNRAP. Trimming removed 2 bases from V and 2 bases from J; junction bases left unmatched: 19. This CDR3 reads CASGLPPSGGLLLGLTDTQYF. The CDR3 coding sequence is TGTGCTAGTGGTTTGCCTCCTAGCGGGGGCCTACTATTGGGGCTCACAGATACGCAGTATTTT.

This chain links TRBV27 with TRBJ2-3; either TRBD1 or TRBD2 may fit D (5 bases each). V was pared by 8 bases and J by 9 bases, with 15 bases between. The CDR3 runs to 12 residues. Germline values: CDR1 MNHEY, CDR2 SMNVEV (reference sequence). This CDR3 is CASRHPGTTQYF. For the CDR3, the DNA is TGTGCCAGCCGCCACCCCGGGACCACGCAGTATTTT.

The CDR3 DNA sequence: TGTGCCAGCAGTTACGGAAGTCATCAGCCCCAGCATTTT. Protein: CASSYGSHQPQHF. This chain uses TRBV6-2 or TRBV6-3 with TRBJ1-5; D ambiguous. Germline V gene data show CDR1 as MNHEY and CDR2 as SVGEGT. The CDR3 spans 13 residues. Trimming removed 2 bases at V and 5 bases at J, with 7 bases between.

This rearrangement joins TRBV4-3 to TRBJ2-1; 14 bases line up with TRBD2. V was pared by 4 bases and J by 6 bases, with 5 bases of the junction left unmatched. CDR3 size: 16 residues. The germline V gene encodes CDR1 LGHNA and CDR2 YSLEER. CDR3 sequence (DNA): TGCGCCAGCAGCCCCTTGGGGACTAGCGGGAGCAATGAGCAGTTCTTC. Translated, it gives CASSPLGTSGSNEQFF.

V and J are TRBV28 and TRBJ1-1; unclear D gene. The CDR3 extends over 14 amino acids. Per germline, CDR1 MDHEN and CDR2 SYDVKM. Trimming cost V 4 bases and J 5 bases, with 14 bases left between them. DNA of the CDR3: TGTGCCAGCAGTTATCCGGCCCGAAGGACTGAAGCTTTCTTT. Translating gives CASSYPARRTEAFF.

This clonotype occurred a few times. J is TRBJ1-1 and V is TRBV6-2 or TRBV6-3, with a possible D match to TRBD1 (5 bases). V was cut by 0 bases and J by 4 bases, with 9 bases left in between. CDR3 length: 14 amino acids. CDR1 and CDR2 from the germline V gene are MNHEY and SVGEGT. CDR3 nucleotide sequence: TGTGCCAGCAGTTACTCCTCAGGGTCCACTGAAGCTTTCTTT. Translated: CASSYSSGSTEAFF.

This chain links TRBV12-3 or TRBV12-4 with TRBJ1-4, with TRBD1 identical over 7 bases. The trim removed 6 bases at V and 2 bases at J, leaving 3 bases unmatched. CDR3 length equals 14 residues. CDR3 DNA sequence: TGTGCCAGCAGCCAGACAGGGACTAATGAAAAACTGTTTTTT. As protein: CASSQTGTNEKLFF.

There are many counts of this clonotype. J is TRBJ2-2 and V is TRBV6-5; TRBD2 agrees at 11 bases. The CDR3 length is 16 residues. J gave up 4 bases and V 5 bases, and 6 bases lay outside the gene matches. Per the germline V gene, CDR1 is MNHEY and CDR2 is SVGAGI. CDR3 sequence reads: CASSRSGGVTTGELFF. CDR3 DNA: TGTGCCAGCAGTCGTAGCGGGGGGGTCACCACCGGGGAGCTGTTTTTT.

This clonotype has more than one count but fewer than ten. J is TRBJ2-5 and V is TRBV5-1; a possible D gene is TRBD1 (7 bases). Germline assignment: CDR1 SGHRS and CDR2 YFSETQ. The CDR3 loop spans 15 amino acids. V lost 1 base to trimming and J lost 9 bases, with 19 bases between them. DNA for the CDR3: TGCGCCAGCAGCTTGAAACAGGGGACTGACAGGGCCCAGTACTTC. Its translation is CASSLKQGTDRAQYF.

The table lists this clonotype with many counts. The chain links TRBV12-3 or TRBV12-4 to TRBJ2-1, with TRBD2 identical over 12 bases. V lost 5 bases, J lost 0 bases, and 5 bases stayed unmatched. The CDR3 consists of 17 residues. The CDR3 DNA reads TGTGCCAGCAGTCCTAGCGGGGGGGAAAGCTCCTACAATGAGCAGTTCTTC. It yields the protein CASSPSGGESSYNEQFF.

The chain recombines TRBV4-3 with TRBJ2-7, with D possibly being TRBD1 (6 bases). Trimming removed 3 bases from V and 2 bases from J, with 11 bases in between. The germline CDR1 and CDR2 sequences are LGHNA and YSLEER. The CDR3 is 14 amino acids. In DNA, the CDR3 is TGCGCCAGCAGCCAGGGTACAGGGACCTACGAGCAGTACTTC. It codes for CASSQGTGTYEQYF.

The chain links TRBV2 to TRBJ1-6; no reliable D call. Trimming cost V 7 bases and J 8 bases, with 18 bases left between them. The CDR3 contains 15 residues. Germline CDR1 SNHLY, CDR2 FYNNEI. In DNA, the CDR3 is TGTGCCAGCAAGGGTTTTTTCGATACAGATTCACCCCTCCACTTT. Translation gives CASKGFFDTDSPLHF.

This clonotype turned up a few times. The V gene is TRBV5-1, the J gene TRBJ2-2, with unresolved D. The CDR3 sequence is 14 residues long. The V gene lost 0 bases and the J gene lost 4 bases, with 7 bases spanning the gap. The germline V gene has CDR1 SGHRS and CDR2 YFSETQ. The CDR3 protein is CASSLDGVTGELFF. DNA for the CDR3: TGCGCCAGCAGCTTGGATGGCGTCACCGGGGAGCTGTTTTTT.

This clonotype has a handful of counts. This chain uses TRBV18 with TRBJ2-7; no definite D call. With 4 bases removed from V and 0 bases from J, the gap between germline ends came to 10 bases. CDR3 length: 14 residues. Germline values: CDR1 KGHSH, CDR2 LQKENI. The CDR3, as DNA: TGTGCCAGCTCACAGGATCAGAGCTCCTACGAGCAGTACTTC. Amino acids: CASSQDQSSYEQYF.

This clonotype was recorded a few times. The V and J genes are TRBV28 and TRBJ2-5; perhaps TRBD2 as D (6 bases). The CDR3 totals 15 residues. CDR1 and CDR2 (germline): MDHEN, SYDVKM. V lost 4 bases to trimming and J lost 5 bases, with 17 bases between them. This chain's CDR3 is CASSSQGGGKETQYF. The CDR3 DNA is TGTGCCAGCAGTTCCCAGGGAGGAGGAAAGGAGACCCAGTACTTC.

This clonotype has at least ten counts. The chain combines TRBV24-1 with TRBJ1-2; a possible D gene is TRBD1 (6 bases). The CDR3 loop spans 15 amino acids. Germline CDR1 reads KGHDR; CDR2 reads SFDVKD. V was cut by 7 bases and J by 3 bases, with 17 bases left in between. The CDR3 nucleotides read TGTGCCACCAGGGGAACAGGGTTGAGCGACTATGGCTACACCTTC. Encoded protein: CATRGTGLSDYGYTF.

This clonotype showed up many times. The chain links TRBV4-3 to TRBJ2-1, with D maybe TRBD1 (5 bases). This CDR3 contains 19 residues. Germline values: CDR1 LGHNA, CDR2 YSLEER. V lost 2 bases and J 1 base, leaving 21 bases between the germline ends. This CDR3 reads CASSQKGYASPSSYNEQFF. The CDR3 DNA sequence: TGCGCCAGCAGCCAAAAGGGGTACGCATCACCATCTTCCTACAATGAGCAGTTCTTC.